This TCR beta chain appears in the sequencing data of a study of T-cell reconstitution after alpha-beta-depleted transplantation in children. The authors prepared the TCRbeta library with unique molecular identifiers. TCRdb ran MiXCR on the PCR reads and lists one entry per CDR3 protein. Here the sample spans about a million distinct CDR3 sequences, about 29% being singletons. This CDR3 is built from 13 residues. Germline loops: CDR1 MDHEN, CDR2 SYDVKM. V lost 6 bases and J 7 bases, leaving 14 bases between the germline ends. The chain carries TRBV28 and TRBJ2-3, with D unresolved. The receptor comes from a boy in the first two years of life who had a stem cell transplant for SCID, so the T cells may come from the graft donor. The sequenced sample was PBMCs, mostly from graft donor cells, obtained 360 days after TCRalphabeta/CD19-depleted stem cell transplant. CDR3 coding DNA: TGTGCCAGCAGGGGCCCTGGGTCAAATACGCAGTATTTT. Protein product: CASRGPGSNTQYF.